The next 22 T cell receptor beta chains were all read from a single sample in a study of regulatory T cells in long-lasting Graves disease (dated by TCRdb to 2020 to 2022). This sample's time point label indicates: newly diagnosed GD, antithyroid drugs for less than 3 months. For both TCR sequencing and RNA sequencing, RNA was extracted from PBMCs in TRIzol. The library came from multiplex PCR. The listed sequencing device is Illumina HiSeq 4000. TCR beta libraries were built with iRepertoire HTBI primers and Arm-PCR amplification of CDR3 regions. TCRdb reran the public reads through fastp at Q25 and MiXCR, keeping productive beta chains. CDR3 protein sequences are deduplicated, and each keeps its most common genes and DNA. This sample comprises fewer than 350,000 distinct CDR3 sequences, under 20% of them detected only once. Around 36% of the sample belongs to the ten largest clones. Specimen: peripheral blood mononuclear cells (PBMCs), collected at new diagnosis, from a patient treated with antithyroid drugs. The source of these receptors is a female donor with Graves disease.

This clonotype has only a few counts. The chain recombines TRBV3-1 with TRBJ2-5; D is unresolved. The V and J ends lost 2 bases and 0 bases respectively, with 4 bases between them. The CDR3 is 13 residues long. Germline V CDR1 and CDR2: LGHDT, YNNKEL (reference sequence). CDR3 in DNA: TGTGCCAGCAGCCAATTGTACCAAGAGACCCAGTACTTC. Its protein product is CASSQLYQETQYF.

This clonotype was picked up many times. CDR3: CAISDGGAGANVLTF. CDR3 nucleotides: TGTGCCATCAGTGACGGGGGGGCTGGGGCCAACGTCCTGACTTTC. V and J are TRBV10-3 and TRBJ2-6; 8 bases are a match to TRBD2. Germline loops: CDR1 ENHRY, CDR2 SYGVKD. This CDR3 has 15 amino acids. Trimming cost V 3 bases and J 2 bases; bases outside gene matches: 0.

This clonotype was observed at least ten times. The chain carries TRBV6-2 or TRBV6-3 and TRBJ2-7; D may be TRBD2 (5 bases). This CDR3 has 13 residues. Germline values: CDR1 MNHEY, CDR2 SVGEGT. V was trimmed by 5 bases and J by 3 bases, leaving 11 bases between them. As DNA, the CDR3 is TGTGCCAGCAGTCGTCGGGGTTTCTACGAGCAGTACTTC. It yields the protein CASSRRGFYEQYF.

In its sample, this clonotype was seen many times. The gene calls are TRBV10-3 and TRBJ2-7; the D is unclear. The CDR3 length is 12 residues. Germline V gene lookup returns CDR1 ENHRY and CDR2 SYGVKD. The V end was cut by 11 bases, the J end by 5 bases, with 16 bases between. The CDR3 sequence: CASRGVKDEQYF. CDR3 coding DNA: TGTGCCTCCCGTGGGGTTAAGGACGAGCAGTACTTC.

This clonotype was recorded many times. The chain joins TRBV20-1 to TRBJ1-1; D remains unclear. This CDR3 comprises 12 residues. In germline, CDR1 is DFQATT, CDR2 SNEGSKA (reference sequence). V gave up 5 bases and J gave up 0 bases, with 7 bases separating them. CDR3 amino acids: CSAGPLNTEAFF. The DNA for the CDR3 is TGCAGTGCTGGACCGCTGAACACTGAAGCTTTCTTT.

Points on this clonotype: The junction does not match germline at one end; this may be a read error. V and J are TRBV28 and TRBJ2-7; D is ambiguous. The CDR3 totals 14 residues. The V gene's germline CDR1 is MDHEN and CDR2 SYDVKM. The CDR3, as DNA: TGTGCCGGCAGTTTACCCAGGAGACCCTACAAGCAGTACTTC. This translates into CAGSLPRRPYKQYF.

This clonotype was seen a few times. The chain's CDR3 is CSAYRGTHTDTQYF. The DNA of the CDR3 is TGCAGTGCGTACAGAGGAACTCACACAGATACGCAGTATTTT. The V call is TRBV20-1, the J call TRBJ2-3; D is uncertain. CDR3 length equals 14 residues. CDR1 and CDR2 (germline): DFQATT, SNEGSKA (reference sequence). Deletions cut 6 bases from V and 2 bases from J, with 15 bases between.

This clonotype has just a few counts. The chain employs TRBV11-2 and TRBJ2-3, with D possibly matching TRBD1 (7 bases). Trimming took off 1 base at V and 8 bases at J, with 19 bases between the two ends. The CDR3 covers 16 residues. Germline lookup yields CDR1 SGHAT and CDR2 FQNNGV. The CDR3 bases are TGTGCCAGCAGCTTAGCCGGGACAGCGGGCGGCGCTACGCAGTATTTT. Protein: CASSLAGTAGGATQYF. The complete variable domain, with remaining parts taken from reference TRBV11-2 and TRBJ2-3, reads EAGVAQSPRYKIIEKRQSVAFWCNPISGHATLYWYQQILGQGPKLLIQFQNNGVVDDSQLPKDRFSAERLKGVDSTLKIQPAKLEDSAVYLCASSLAGTAGGATQYFGPGTRLTVL.

This clonotype was recorded many times. One junction end disagrees with the germline gene, perhaps due to a read error. The J gene is TRBJ2-1, the V gene TRBV30; TRBD2 agrees at 7 bases. The germline V gene has CDR1 GTSNPN and CDR2 SVGIG (reference sequence). This CDR3 is 15 amino acids long. The CDR3 nucleotides read TGTGCCTGGAGTGTATTACGCGCCGTGAGTAGCGGGCCCATCTTC. It encodes CAWSVLRAVSSGPIF.

This clonotype showed up many times. This rearrangement joins TRBV12-3 or TRBV12-4 to TRBJ1-5; D remains unclear. The CDR3 is 14 residues long. With 5 bases removed from V and 0 bases from J, the gap between germline ends came to 8 bases. CDR3 region: CASSNPSSNQPQHF. The CDR3 nucleotides read TGTGCCAGCAGTAACCCAAGTAGCAATCAGCCCCAGCATTTT.

The chain is built from TRBV20-1 and TRBJ2-1, with 12 nucleotides matching TRBD2. Per the germline V gene, CDR1 is DFQATT and CDR2 is SNEGSKA (reference sequence). The CDR3 sequence is 16 residues long. V shed 0 bases, J shed 8 bases, and the junction held 8 bases outside the gene matches. This CDR3 reads CSARDPGLAGMYEQFF. The CDR3 coding sequence is TGCAGTGCTAGAGATCCTGGACTAGCGGGAATGTATGAGCAGTTCTTC.

This clonotype has just a few counts. A far larger clone is just one base off, so this is likely a read error. CDR3 loop: CASSFRDRVGGAKTQYF. CDR3 in DNA: TGTGCCAGCAGTTTTAGGGACAGGGTAGGAGGGGCGAAGACCCAGTACTTC. The chain is built from TRBV12-3 or TRBV12-4 and TRBJ2-7, with 9 positions matching TRBD1. The DNA end favors TRBJ2-5, so the J call may be wrong. This CDR3 spans 17 amino acids.

This clonotype was counted between two and nine times. CDR3 protein: CSARRTGVGQPQHF. The DNA for the CDR3 is TGCAGTGCTAGGAGGACAGGAGTAGGTCAGCCCCAGCATTTT. This chain joins TRBV20-1 and TRBJ1-5, with TRBD1 matching 7 bases. CDR1 is DFQATT and CDR2 is SNEGSKA in the germline V gene (reference sequence). Trimming at V came to 3 bases and at J to 6 bases, leaving 8 bases not matched to a gene. This CDR3 is built from 14 residues.

About this clonotype itself: A single base separates this from a much larger clone, so it may be a read error. The chain links TRBV29-1 to TRBJ1-2; the D is unclear. CDR1 is SQVTM, CDR2 ANQGSEA, per germline. The CDR3 contains 16 residues. CDR3 sequence reads: CSFEFPSRGIYYGYTF. The CDR3 DNA reads TGCAGCTTTGAATTTCCGTCTCGAGGCATCTACTATGGCTACACCTTC.

This clonotype has only a few counts. This chain links TRBV7-9 with TRBJ1-1; D remains ambiguous. The germline V gene encodes CDR1 SEHNR and CDR2 FQNEAQ (reference sequence). V shed 5 bases and J shed 5 bases, with 9 bases lying between them. The CDR3 sequence is 12 residues long. The CDR3 nucleotides read TGTGCCAGCAGCAAACCGATGACTGAAGCTTTCTTT. As protein: CASSKPMTEAFF.

In its sample, this clonotype was seen a few times. CDR3 DNA: TGCGCCAGCAGCTTGGGTACCAGATACAATCAGCCCCAGCATTTT. It yields the protein CASSLGTRYNQPQHF. The chain is built from TRBV5-1 and TRBJ1-5, with unresolved D. There are 15 residues in the CDR3. Trimming left V 0 bases short and J 3 bases short, with 10 bases between. The germline V gene encodes CDR1 SGHRS and CDR2 YFSETQ.

This clonotype was seen at least ten times. The chain combines TRBV7-9 with TRBJ2-5; either TRBD1 or TRBD2 may fit D (5 bases each). CDR3 length: 12 residues. V dropped 8 bases and J dropped 5 bases, with 12 bases sitting between them. Germline CDR1 reads SEHNR; CDR2 reads FQNEAQ (reference sequence). CDR3 DNA: TGTGCCAGCCAGGGAGTAGATGAGACCCAGTACTTC. Translating gives CASQGVDETQYF.

This clonotype was found a few times. The genes are TRBV3-1 and TRBJ2-7; no reliable D call. The CDR3 spans 12 residues. With 1 base removed from V and 7 bases from J, the gap between germline ends came to 8 bases. From germline, CDR1 is LGHDT and CDR2 YNNKEL (reference sequence). The CDR3 is CASSQGRREQYF. The CDR3 nucleotides are TGTGCCAGCAGCCAAGGTCGTAGGGAGCAGTACTTC.

A single count supports this clonotype. V gene TRBV9 combines with J gene TRBJ2-1, with D perhaps being TRBD1 or TRBD2 (5 bases each). This CDR3 has 15 amino acids. CDR1 SGDLS and CDR2 YYNGEE come from the germline V gene. The ends were cut back, 4 bases at V and 3 bases at J, with 14 bases in the middle. CDR3 DNA: TGTGCCAGCAGCCCCAGGGAGACGGGCTACAATGAGCAGTTCTTC. Translation gives CASSPRETGYNEQFF. Drawing the rest from reference TRBV9 and TRBJ2-1, the complete variable domain is DSGVTQTPKHLITATGQRVTLRCSPRSGDLSVYWYQQSLDQGLQFLIQYYNGEERAKGNILERFSAQQFPDLHSELNLSSLELGDSALYFCASSPRETGYNEQFFGPGTRLTVL.

This clonotype showed up many times. This chain uses TRBV27 with TRBJ2-5; D may be TRBD1 (5 bases). The end of the DNA is better explained by TRBJ2-1, so the J call may be wrong. The germline gives CDR1 MNHEY, CDR2 SMNVEV (reference sequence). The CDR3 is made up of 14 amino acids. CDR3 region: CASSLSPRDNEQFF. DNA for the CDR3: TGTGCCAGCAGTTTATCCCCCAGGGACAATGAGCAGTTCTTC.

This clonotype has ten or more counts. J is TRBJ2-1 and V is TRBV11-2; D call uncertain. Germline loops: CDR1 SGHAT, CDR2 FQNNGV. V was pared by 1 base and J by 0 bases, with 10 bases between. The CDR3 spans 16 residues. CDR3: CASSLVGRSSYNEQFF. In nucleotides, the CDR3 is TGTGCCAGCAGCTTAGTTGGCCGGAGCTCCTACAATGAGCAGTTCTTC.

The table lists this clonotype with many counts. The chain has TRBV19 and TRBJ2-7; 12 nucleotides line up with TRBD2. The CDR3 loop spans 16 amino acids. Trimming cost V 5 bases and J 2 bases; bases outside gene matches: 7. The germline V gene encodes CDR1 LNHDA and CDR2 SQIVND (reference sequence). The CDR3 here is CASSPWTSGTPYEQYF. The DNA of the CDR3 is TGTGCCAGTAGTCCCTGGACTAGCGGGACTCCCTACGAGCAGTACTTC.